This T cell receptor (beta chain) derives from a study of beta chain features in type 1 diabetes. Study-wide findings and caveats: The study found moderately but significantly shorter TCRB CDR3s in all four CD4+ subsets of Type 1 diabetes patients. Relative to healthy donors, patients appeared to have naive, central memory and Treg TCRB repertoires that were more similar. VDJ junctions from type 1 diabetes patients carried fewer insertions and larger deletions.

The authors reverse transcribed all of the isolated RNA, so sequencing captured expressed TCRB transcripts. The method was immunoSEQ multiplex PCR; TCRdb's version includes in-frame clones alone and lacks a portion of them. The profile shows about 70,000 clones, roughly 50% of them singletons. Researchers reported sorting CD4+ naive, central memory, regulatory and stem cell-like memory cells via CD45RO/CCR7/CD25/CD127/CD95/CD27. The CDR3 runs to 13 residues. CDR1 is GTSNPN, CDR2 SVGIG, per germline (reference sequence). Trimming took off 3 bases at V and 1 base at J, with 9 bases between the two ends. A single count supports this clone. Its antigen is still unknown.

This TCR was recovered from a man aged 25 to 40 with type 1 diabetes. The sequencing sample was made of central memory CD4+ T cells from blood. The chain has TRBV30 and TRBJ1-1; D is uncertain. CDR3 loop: CAWRYFGNTEAFF. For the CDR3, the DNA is TGTGCCTGGAGGTACTTTGGGAACACTGAAGCTTTCTTT. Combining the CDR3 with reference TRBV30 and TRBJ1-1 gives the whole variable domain SQTIHQWPATLVQPVGSPLSLECTVEGTSNPNLYWYRQAAGRGLQLLFYSVGIGQISSEVPQNLSASRPQDRQFILSSKKLLLSDSGFYLCAWRYFGNTEAFFGQGTRLTVV.